Reported below is one T cell receptor beta chain. Using immunoSEQ multiplex PCR, the repertoire was profiled, and TCRdb retains in-frame clones only, with some absent. In the table there are about 370,000 clones, around 90% of which are singletons. The data were taken from a study of blood T cell repertoires in COVID-19. The CDR3 length is 13 residues. In germline, CDR1 is SGHNT, CDR2 YYREEE (reference sequence). Trimming stripped 1 base from V and 4 bases from J, with 8 bases between. The material sequenced was peripheral blood. The source of this sequence is a woman in her twenties or thirties with COVID-19, enrolled during active disease. This chain links TRBV5-4 with TRBJ1-1; D is undetermined. The CDR3 here is CASSLSRGTEAFF. CDR3 nucleotides: TGTGCCAGCAGCTTGTCGCGTGGCACTGAAGCTTTCTTT. Filled out from reference TRBV5-4 and TRBJ1-1, the complete variable domain reads ETGVTQSPTHLIKTRGQQVTLRCSSQSGHNTVSWYQQALGQGPQFIFQYYREEENGRGNFPPRFSGLQFPNYSSELNVNALELDDSALYLCASSLSRGTEAFFGQGTRLTVV.